This T cell receptor beta chain comes out of a study of blood T cell repertoires in COVID-19. CDR3 length: 14 amino acids. Germline V lookup: CDR1 MNHNS, CDR2 SASEGT. Between the trimmed V and J ends, which lost 2 bases and 7 bases, there was a span of 11 bases. Original data processing: For nucleated cells, counts were estimated from reference gene primer amplification. The table came from immunoSEQ multiplex PCR; TCRdb's copy has only in-frame clones and leaves some out. V, J and clone size derive from that table, while D and trimming were established from the DNA sequence. The sample lists about 80,000 clones; around four fifths were seen once.

This TCR derives from a human donor in a cohort sampled during active COVID-19. The sequencing sample was made of peripheral blood. This sequence joins TRBV6-1 and TRBJ2-2; TRBD2 might be the D (6 bases). The CDR3 DNA follows: TGTGCCAGCAGTGAATGGAGGGATGGCGGGGAGCTGTTTTTT. It yields the protein CASSEWRDGGELFF.